This paragraph covers one TCR beta chain sequence. The data stem from a study of T cell responses to AZD1222 COVID-19 vaccine. Using immunoSEQ multiplex PCR, the repertoire was profiled, and TCRdb retains in-frame clones only, with some absent. The sample lists tens of thousands of clones, less than 95% seen once, with 25% to 30% in the top ten. The TCR was taken from an adult who received the AZD1222 COVID-19 vaccine. The input for sequencing was peripheral blood, taken 28 days after the second AZD1222 dose.

CDR3 in DNA: TGTGCCAGCAGCTTGAGTGACAGGGGCCACGAGCAGTACTTC. It codes for CASSLSDRGHEQYF. The chain links TRBV5-6 to TRBJ2-7, with TRBD1 matching 8 bases. After removal of 1 base from V and 5 bases from J, the junction contained 5 bases not matched to a gene. CDR1 SGHDT and CDR2 YYEEEE come from the germline V gene. CDR3 length: 14 residues. The whole variable domain, remainder taken from reference TRBV5-6 and TRBJ2-7, is DAGVTQSPTHLIKTRGQQVTLRCSPKSGHDTVSWYQQALGQGPQFIFQYYEEEERQRGNFPDRFSGHQFPNYSSELNVNALLLGDSALYLCASSLSDRGHEQYFGPGTRLTVT.